These 17 T cell receptor beta chains were sequenced from one sample in a study of regulatory T cells in long-lasting Graves disease (dated by TCRdb to about 2021). Receptor amplification or capture employed multiplex PCR. Reads for this sample came from an Illumina HiSeq 4000. TCR beta libraries were built with iRepertoire HTBI primers and Arm-PCR amplification of CDR3 regions. TCRdb passed the public sequencing reads through fastp at Q25 and MiXCR, retaining productive beta sequences. Entries are consolidated by CDR3 protein sequence, retaining the most common genes and DNA. The sample has around 360,000 distinct CDR3 sequences on record, roughly 16% of them singletons. The ten most abundant clones make up around 20% of the sample. This sample's time point label indicates: newly diagnosed GD, antithyroid drugs for less than 3 months. RNA was extracted from PBMCs in TRIzol for both TCR sequencing and RNA sequencing.

The sample was also reused in another study, on T cells in Graves' hyperthyroidism and ophthalmopathy.

The input for sequencing was peripheral blood mononuclear cells (PBMCs), taken at new diagnosis, from a patient treated with antithyroid drugs. These receptors originate from a woman between 18 and 29 years old with Graves disease. Donor details come from another sample of the same person, matched by shared clones.

This clonotype has a count of ten or more. The chain carries TRBV28 and TRBJ2-5; 8 bases line up with TRBD1. The J segment lost 3 bases and the V segment lost 3 bases, leaving 3 bases of the junction unmatched. This CDR3 contains 14 residues. The germline V gene encodes CDR1 MDHEN and CDR2 SYDVKM. The DNA for the CDR3 is TGTGCCAGCAGTTTGCGGACAGGGAAAGAGACCCAGTACTTC. Its translation is CASSLRTGKETQYF.

In this sample, this clonotype turned up many times. The chain links TRBV12-3 or TRBV12-4 to TRBJ2-7; the D gene could be TRBD1 or TRBD2 (5 bases each). The CDR3 runs to 15 residues. Trimming took 6 bases from V and 3 from J, leaving 18 bases between them. CDR3 region: CASRPRRGGNYEQYF. CDR3 nucleotide sequence: TGTGCCAGCAGACCCCGCCGGGGCGGAAACTACGAGCAGTACTTC.

This clonotype was recorded many times. The chain links TRBV2 to TRBJ2-7; TRBD1 matches 9 bases. The CDR3 is 14 residues long. The germline V gene encodes CDR1 SNHLY and CDR2 FYNNEI. Trimming took 6 bases from V and 2 from J; bases not matched to a gene: 5. The CDR3 sequence is CASRSGTGTYEQYF. In DNA form, the CDR3 reads TGTGCCAGCAGATCCGGGACAGGGACCTACGAGCAGTACTTC.

This clonotype appeared many times. The V gene is TRBV5-1, the J gene TRBJ2-2; perhaps TRBD1 as D (6 bases). V lost 2 bases to trimming and J lost 2 bases, with 10 bases between them. The germline V gene has CDR1 SGHRS and CDR2 YFSETQ. The CDR3 is 15 residues long. The CDR3 region has the DNA TGCGCCAGCAGCTTCCGACAGGCTAACACCGGGGAGCTGTTTTTT. Translation gives CASSFRQANTGELFF. The full variable domain, with the rest looked up from reference TRBV5-1 and TRBJ2-2, is KAGVTQTPRYLIKTRGQQVTLSCSPISGHRSVSWYQQTPGQGLQFLFEYFSETQRNKGNFPGRFSGRQFSNSRSEMNVSTLELGDSALYLCASSFRQANTGELFFGEGSRLTVL.

This clonotype was seen at least ten times. The genes are TRBV5-1 and TRBJ2-3, with D uncertain. Germline values: CDR1 SGHRS, CDR2 YFSETQ. The CDR3 covers 15 residues. The V and J ends lost 2 bases and 1 base respectively, with 11 bases between them. The CDR3 nucleotides read TGCGCCAGCAGCTTCACGGACCTAGGCACAGATACGCAGTATTTT. It encodes CASSFTDLGTDTQYF.

The chain couples TRBV19 to TRBJ2-2, with a tentative D call TRBD1 (6 bases). The CDR3 extends over 17 amino acids. Germline loops: CDR1 LNHDA, CDR2 SQIVND (reference sequence). V was clipped by 7 bases and J by 4 bases, with 22 bases between them. In DNA, the CDR3 is TGTGCCAGTAATCTAGAGTTTCAGGGGCGGTTCACCGGGGAGCTGTTTTTT. It yields the protein CASNLEFQGRFTGELFF.

Regarding this clonotype: Since a much larger clone is just one base distant, this may be a read error. The CDR3: CASSEVPQQGAGELFF. The DNA of the CDR3 is TGTGCCAGCAGTGAAGTCCCTCAACAGGGCGCCGGGGAGCTGTTTTTT. V usage is TRBV6-1 and J usage is TRBJ2-2; perhaps TRBD1 as D (6 bases). The CDR3 is 16 residues long. The germline CDR1 and CDR2 sequences are MNHNS and SASEGT. V dropped 1 base and J dropped 6 bases, with 15 bases sitting between them.

A word on this clonotype: Possible read error: a much larger clone is one base away. The CDR3 spells CASSSSGDTEVFF. The CDR3 nucleotides are TGTGCCAGCAGCTCCTCGGGGGACACTGAAGTTTTCTTT. The J gene is TRBJ1-1, the V gene TRBV7-9; TRBD1 is a possible D gene (6 bases). Germline loops: CDR1 SEHNR, CDR2 FQNEAQ (reference sequence). The CDR3 sequence is 13 residues long.

This clonotype was observed a single time. The chain joins TRBV5-8 to TRBJ1-4; 7 bases align to TRBD1. V gave up 0 bases and J gave up 2 bases; unmatched junction bases: 4. Germline loops: CDR1 SGHTS, CDR2 YDEGEE. The CDR3 has 16 amino acids. CDR3 region: CASSLGQGSTNEKLFF. In nucleotides, the CDR3 is TGTGCCAGCAGCTTGGGACAGGGTTCGACTAATGAAAAACTGTTTTTT.

Comments on this clonotype: A far larger clone is off by one base, so a read error is likely. The chain links TRBV9 to TRBJ2-7, with 8 bases lining up with TRBD1. Germline CDR1 reads SGDLS; CDR2 reads YYNGEE. Trimming removed 4 bases from V and 3 bases from J; junction bases left unmatched: 6. The CDR3 contains 14 residues. The CDR3 region has the DNA TGTGCCAGCAGCCTGGGACAGGTTGACTACGAGCAGTACTTC. Translating gives CASSLGQVDYEQYF. The full variable domain, rest sourced from reference TRBV9 and TRBJ2-7, is DSGVTQTPKHLITATGQRVTLRCSPRSGDLSVYWYQQSLDQGLQFLIQYYNGEERAKGNILERFSAQQFPDLHSELNLSSLELGDSALYFCASSLGQVDYEQYFGPGTRLTVT.

This clonotype was detected ten times or more. The chain recombines TRBV18 with TRBJ2-1; possible D gene TRBD2, 6 bases. This CDR3 has 14 residues. CDR1 and CDR2 (germline): KGHSH, LQKENI. V was clipped by 4 bases and J by 5 bases, with 12 bases between them. CDR3 DNA sequence: TGTGCCAGCTCACTGACTAGGATAGACAATGAGCAGTTCTTC. It yields the protein CASSLTRIDNEQFF.

This clonotype has a handful of counts. The chain couples TRBV4-2 to TRBJ2-7; 9 bases match TRBD1. Germline values: CDR1 LGHNA, CDR2 YNFKEQ. The length of the CDR3 is 16 residues. J was trimmed by 5 bases and V by 3 bases; bases with no gene match: 11. CDR3 sequence: CASSHQPGQGDHEQYF. The CDR3 DNA is TGTGCCAGCAGCCATCAACCGGGACAGGGAGATCACGAGCAGTACTTC.

J is TRBJ2-2 and V is TRBV10-3, with D possibly TRBD1 on 6 matching bases. V was pared by 2 bases and J by 1 base, with 8 bases between. Germline V CDR1 and CDR2: ENHRY, SYGVKD. This CDR3 comprises 15 residues. CDR3 sequence: CAISEGQRNTGELFF. DNA of the CDR3: TGTGCCATCAGTGAGGGACAGCGGAACACCGGGGAGCTGTTTTTT.

On this clonotype itself: A much bigger clone sits one base away, suggesting this may be a read error. This chain connects TRBV24-1 to TRBJ2-2; D possibly corresponds to TRBD2 (5 bases). This CDR3 region has 18 residues. The germline V gene has CDR1 KGHDR and CDR2 SFDVKD. Written as DNA, the CDR3 is TGTGCCACCAGTGATTCCCCCGGCGGGCCCGCGAACACCGGGGAGCTGTTATTT. Translating it yields CATSDSPGGPANTGELLF.

The chain combines TRBV3-1 with TRBJ2-2; D is unresolved. The CDR3 length is 14 residues. Germline CDR1 LGHDT, CDR2 YNNKEL (reference sequence). Between the trimmed V and J ends, which lost 6 bases and 1 base, there was a span of 9 bases. The CDR3 DNA is TGTGCCAGCAGACCCGGGTTGAACACCGGGGAGCTGTTTTTT. It translates to CASRPGLNTGELFF.

Many counts were recorded for this clonotype. This rearrangement joins TRBV3-1 to TRBJ1-1, with D maybe TRBD1 (5 bases). V gave up 0 bases and J gave up 5 bases, with 10 bases separating them. The germline V gene has CDR1 LGHDT and CDR2 YNNKEL (reference sequence). The CDR3 has 14 amino acids. The CDR3 reads CASSQEEGRTEAFF. CDR3 sequence (DNA): TGTGCCAGCAGCCAAGAGGAGGGGAGGACTGAAGCTTTCTTT.

As to this clonotype: This may be a read error, as it is one base from a much larger clone. The V and J genes are TRBV11-2 and TRBJ1-2; D call uncertain. Germline V gives CDR1 SGHAT, CDR2 FQNNGV. There are 14 residues in the CDR3. Trimming pared 3 bases from V and 6 bases from J, leaving 14 bases between. As DNA, the CDR3 is TGTGCCAGCAGCTTCTCCGGACTTATCCATGGCTACACCTTC. It is translated as CASSFSGLIHGYTF.